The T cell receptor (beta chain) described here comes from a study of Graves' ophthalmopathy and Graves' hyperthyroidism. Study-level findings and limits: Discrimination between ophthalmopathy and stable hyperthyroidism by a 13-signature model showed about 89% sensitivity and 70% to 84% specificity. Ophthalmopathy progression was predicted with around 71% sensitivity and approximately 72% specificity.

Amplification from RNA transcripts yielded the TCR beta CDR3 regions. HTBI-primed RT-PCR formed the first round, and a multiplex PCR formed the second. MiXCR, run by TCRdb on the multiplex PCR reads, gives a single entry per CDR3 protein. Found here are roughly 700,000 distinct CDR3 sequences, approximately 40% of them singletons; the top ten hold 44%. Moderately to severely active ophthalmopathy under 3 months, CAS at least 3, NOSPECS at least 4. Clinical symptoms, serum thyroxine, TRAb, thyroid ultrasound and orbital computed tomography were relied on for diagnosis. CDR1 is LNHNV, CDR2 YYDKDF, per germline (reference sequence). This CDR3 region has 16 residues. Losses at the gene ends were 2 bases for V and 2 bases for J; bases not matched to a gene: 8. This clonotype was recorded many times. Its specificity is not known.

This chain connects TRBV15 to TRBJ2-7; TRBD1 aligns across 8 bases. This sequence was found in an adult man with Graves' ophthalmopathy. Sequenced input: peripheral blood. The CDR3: CATSRPTGAPTYEQYF. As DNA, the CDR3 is TGTGCCACCAGCAGACCGACAGGGGCCCCGACCTACGAGCAGTACTTC.